The entry below gives a single T cell receptor beta chain sequence along with its context. Its target is not known. Trimming pared 2 bases from V and 7 bases from J, leaving 8 bases between. The CDR3 extends over 12 amino acids. Looked up from germline, CDR1 is SEHNR and CDR2 is FQNEAQ (reference sequence). This record belongs to a study of shared clonotypes between healthy human individuals. Sequencing was performed with immunoSEQ multiplex PCR; in TCRdb, only in-frame clones are kept and a portion is missing. The sample records roughly 2.5 million clones, roughly 92% being singletons. Broader study findings: Across subsets, estimated richness was generally greater for naive than for memory populations. Rarefaction gave evidence that sorted-subset sequencing remained incomplete despite large depth. Of the naive CD4 clonotypes, approximately 5% were shared across several donors.

This chain uses TRBV7-9 with TRBJ1-2; D gene ambiguous. The sequenced sample consisted of naive CD4+ T cells sorted from blood. Subset noted: CD45RA+ positively selected. This sequence originates from a man aged 18 to 30 in good health. The CDR3 sequence: CASSLYGGGYTF. The CDR3 DNA follows: TGTGCCAGCAGCTTATATGGCGGTGGCTACACCTTC.